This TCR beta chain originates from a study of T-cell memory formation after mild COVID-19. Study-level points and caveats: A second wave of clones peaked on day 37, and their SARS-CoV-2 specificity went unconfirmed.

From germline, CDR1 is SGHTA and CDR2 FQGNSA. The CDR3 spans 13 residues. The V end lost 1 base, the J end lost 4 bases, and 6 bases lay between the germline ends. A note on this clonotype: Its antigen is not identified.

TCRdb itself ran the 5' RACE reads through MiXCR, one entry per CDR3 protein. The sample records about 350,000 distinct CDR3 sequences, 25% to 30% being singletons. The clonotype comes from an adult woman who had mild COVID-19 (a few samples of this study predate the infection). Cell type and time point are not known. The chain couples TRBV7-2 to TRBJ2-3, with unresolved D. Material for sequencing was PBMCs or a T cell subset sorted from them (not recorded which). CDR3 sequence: CASSLETPDTQYF. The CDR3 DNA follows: TGTGCCAGCAGCTTAGAGACACCAGATACGCAGTATTTT.